The 11 T cell receptor beta chains reported below all come from one sample, sequenced in a study of blood T cell repertoires in COVID-19 (dated by TCRdb to 2020 to 2021). Libraries came from the immunoSEQ multiplex PCR assay. TCRdb limited this immuneACCESS table to in-frame rearrangements with V and J called. A share of clones is missing; checked studies link under half to unresolved V genes, and the rest is unexplained. Within this sample are 140,000 to 150,000 clones, with approximately 90% of them counted one time only. Together, the top ten hold 2.5% to 3% of the sample. Material for sequencing was peripheral blood. These receptors came from a man in his 60s with active or convalescent COVID-19.

The chain carries TRBV27 and TRBJ1-5; D is unclear. Trimming stripped 2 bases from V and 2 bases from J, with 7 bases between. CDR3 length: 14 residues. The germline gives CDR1 MNHEY, CDR2 SMNVEV (reference sequence). The chain's CDR3 is CASSLGPGNQPQHF. In nucleotides, the CDR3 is TGTGCCAGCAGTTTAGGGCCCGGCAATCAGCCCCAGCATTTT.

The V and J genes are TRBV15 and TRBJ2-7; the D gene is possibly TRBD1 (6 bases). V dropped 3 bases and J dropped 1 base, with 13 bases sitting between them. The CDR3 is 15 amino acids. Per germline, CDR1 LNHNV and CDR2 YYDKDF (reference sequence). The CDR3: CATSRARTASYEQYF. The CDR3 DNA sequence: TGTGCCACCAGCAGGGCCAGGACAGCTTCCTACGAGCAGTACTTC. Combining the CDR3 with reference TRBV15 and TRBJ2-7 gives the whole variable domain DAMVIQNPRYQVTQFGKPVTLSCSQTLNHNVMYWYQQKSSQAPKLLFHYYDKDFNNEADTPDNFQSRRPNTSFCFLDIRSPGLGDTAMYLCATSRARTASYEQYFGPGTRLTVT.

This chain uses TRBV19 with TRBJ2-7, with a possible D match to TRBD1 (6 bases). Trimming stripped 6 bases from V and 4 bases from J, with 10 bases between. The CDR3 loop spans 12 amino acids. Germline CDR1 is LNHDA and CDR2 is SQIVND (reference sequence). CDR3 bases: TGTGCCAGTAGAGGGCAGGGGTACGAGCAGTACTTC. It encodes CASRGQGYEQYF.

This chain connects TRBV7-8 to TRBJ1-4; perhaps TRBD1 as D (5 bases). V lost 4 bases, J lost 5 bases, and 14 bases lay in between. The CDR3 covers 15 residues. Germline lookup yields CDR1 SGHVS and CDR2 FQNEAQ. The CDR3 coding sequence is TGTGCCAGCAGCTCCGGACAAAGGGCGAATGAAAAACTGTTTTTT. Translating gives CASSSGQRANEKLFF.

V is TRBV7-9 and J is TRBJ2-3; 13 positions agree with TRBD2. J gave up 1 base and V 3 bases, and 1 base lay outside the gene matches. Per germline, CDR1 SEHNR and CDR2 FQNEAQ (reference sequence). This CDR3 is built from 16 residues. CDR3 loop: CASSLGLAGRTDTQYF. The CDR3 DNA reads TGTGCCAGCAGCTTGGGACTAGCGGGGCGCACAGATACGCAGTATTTT.

This chain links TRBV5-3 with TRBJ1-1, with 7 bases identical to TRBD1. TRBV5-3 is filed as an ORF, its function uncertain. The CDR3 is made up of 15 amino acids. V lost 4 bases to trimming and J lost 4 bases; unmatched junction nucleotides: 10. The CDR3 protein is CARSDRDRGPTEAFF. CDR3 DNA: TGTGCCAGAAGCGATCGGGACAGAGGTCCCACTGAAGCTTTCTTT.

The gene calls are TRBV28 and TRBJ2-5; TRBD2 matches at 11 bases. Germline V lookup: CDR1 MDHEN, CDR2 SYDVKM. J was trimmed by 5 bases and V by 6 bases; bases with no gene match: 8. This CDR3 has 15 residues. CDR3 nucleotide sequence: TGTGCCAGCAGACCTCTAGCGGGAGGAGGCGAGACCCAGTACTTC. Amino acid sequence: CASRPLAGGGETQYF.

This clone came up a few times. The chain combines TRBV19 with TRBJ2-1, with a possible D match to TRBD2 (6 bases). The CDR3 is 13 residues long. Trimming stripped 7 bases from V and 5 bases from J, with 12 bases between. Germline loops: CDR1 LNHDA, CDR2 SQIVND (reference sequence). CDR3 sequence (DNA): TGTGCCAGTAACAGGCGGGGAGACAATGAGCAGTTCTTC. This gives the protein CASNRRGDNEQFF.

The chain joins TRBV27 to TRBJ1-1, with D unclear. The CDR3 is made up of 14 amino acids. Germline CDR1 MNHEY, CDR2 SMNVEV (reference sequence). With 2 bases removed from V and 1 base from J, the gap between germline ends came to 8 bases. CDR3 bases: TGTGCCAGCAGTTTACAGCGGCCGAACACTGAAGCTTTCTTT. It codes for CASSLQRPNTEAFF.

The chain combines TRBV11-3 with TRBJ1-2; D perhaps matches TRBD1 (6 bases). The ends were cut back, 10 bases at V and 0 bases at J, with 18 bases in the middle. CDR1 is SGHNT, CDR2 YENEEA, per germline. This CDR3 contains 15 residues. The CDR3 region is CATYANREANYGYTF. CDR3 bases: TGTGCCACCTACGCTAACAGGGAAGCTAACTATGGCTACACCTTC. Drawing the rest from reference TRBV11-3 and TRBJ1-2, the complete variable domain is EAGVVQSPRYKIIEKKQPVAFWCNPISGHNTLYWYLQNLGQGPELLIRYENEEAVDDSQLPKDRFSAERLKGVDSTLKIQPAELGDSAVYLCATYANREANYGYTFGSGTRLTVV.

This CDR3 reads CASSSRTGGNYGYTF. DNA for the CDR3: TGTGCCAGCAGCTCGCGGACAGGGGGTAACTATGGCTACACCTTC. The gene calls are TRBV9 and TRBJ1-2, with TRBD1 matching over 10 bases. This CDR3 has 15 residues. Per the germline V gene, CDR1 is SGDLS and CDR2 is YYNGEE. The trim removed 4 bases at V and 1 base at J, leaving 4 bases unmatched.